This paragraph reports one T cell receptor (beta chain). This sample stems from a study of blood T cell repertoires in COVID-19. In the study overall: Sites across the United States, Italy and Spain contributed samples from acute and convalescent COVID-19. T cells, B-cell-depleted T cells, or PBMCs supplied cDNA or gDNA.

The CDR3 has 14 amino acids. The junction had 1 base not matched to a gene; V was cut back by 0 bases and J by 6 bases. Germline V gene data show CDR1 as SGHRS and CDR2 as YFSETQ. Authors' methods: The authors estimated nucleated cell counts from reference gene primer amplification. Only in-frame clones appear in the TCRdb table, and some are missing; sequencing was by immunoSEQ multiplex PCR. V and J calls and clone size follow that table, whereas D and trimming were derived from the DNA. The table lists some 670,000 clones, 80% to 90% of them singletons. The sequencing sample was made of peripheral blood. V gene TRBV5-1 combines with J gene TRBJ2-7; 12 bases fit TRBD1. The TCR was taken from a woman aged 18-29 years with acute or convalescent COVID-19. CDR3: CASSLAGQGAEQYF. The CDR3 DNA reads TGCGCCAGCAGCTTGGCGGGACAGGGGGCCGAGCAGTACTTC.